This is a list of T cell receptor beta chains from one sample in a study of human T cells and chemical hapten exposure. TCRdb used MiXCR to reprocess the RACE reads, holding one entry per CDR3 protein. In the table there are some 93,000 distinct CDR3 sequences, around 8.8% of which are singletons. Sequencing was performed on whole blood. The receptors were gathered from a female donor in good health. Some clones in this sample may be carry-over from other donors' samples. Both conserved end residues are part of each CDR3. D genes are given only for firm matches. Clone size is not always given. Where it is, it says once, few, many or a class for expanded clones.

TGTGCCAGCCTGACGGGCACCGGGGAGCTGTTTTTT | CASLTGTGELFF | TRBV7-9 | NA | TRBJ2-2 | many
TGTGCCAGCAGTGGACAGAGATTAGATACGCAGTATTTT | CASSGQRLDTQYF | TRBV12-3/TRBV12-4 | NA | TRBJ2-3 | few
TGTGCCAGCAGTGTGGGCTTCACAGATACGCAGTATTTT | CASSVGFTDTQYF | TRBV2 | NA | TRBJ2-3 | few
TGTGCCAGCAGTTACTTCGCGTCTACCTACGAGCAGTACTTC | CASSYFASTYEQYF | TRBV6-2/TRBV6-3 | NA | TRBJ2-7 | NA
TGTGCCAGCAGCTTAGTGTGGGCCCATGAGCAGTTCTTC | CASSLVWAHEQFF | TRBV11-2 | NA | TRBJ2-1 | NA
TGTGCCAGCAGCCAAGATAGGGCGATGAACACTGAAGCTTTCTTT | CASSQDRAMNTEAFF | TRBV14 | NA | TRBJ1-1 | many
TGTGCCAGCAGCCTGAAGCGGGAGCCCCCCTACGAGCAGTACTTC | CASSLKREPPYEQYF | TRBV28 | TRBD2 | TRBJ2-7 | few
TGCGCCAGCAGCTTGGCAGGGGACACCCAAGAGACCCAGTACTTC | CASSLAGDTQETQYF | TRBV5-1 | NA | TRBJ2-5 | many
TGCAGTGCGCACGTCCGGACAGGGCACAATGAGCAGTTCTTC | CSAHVRTGHNEQFF | TRBV20-1 | TRBD1 | TRBJ2-1 | many
TGTGCCAGCAGATGGACAGGCCTTAACTATGGCTACACCTTC | CASRWTGLNYGYTF | TRBV2 | TRBD1 | TRBJ1-2 | many
TGCAGCGTGTCCAGGGGGCAGGGTCTGGAGCCCCAGCATTTT | CSVSRGQGLEPQHF | TRBV29-1 | TRBD1 | TRBJ1-5 | NA
TGTGCCAGCAACGGCGGAACGAGCTCCTACGAGCAGTACTTC | CASNGGTSSYEQYF | TRBV2 | NA | TRBJ2-7 | few
TGTGCCAGCAGTTATGGGACAGGACAAAATCAGCCCCAGCATTTT | CASSYGTGQNQPQHF | TRBV5-6 | TRBD1 | TRBJ1-5 | few
TGCAGTGCTAGTCGACCGGACGGGAGATCTGGAAACACCATATATTTT | CSASRPDGRSGNTIYF | TRBV20-1 | NA | TRBJ1-3 | NA
TGTGCCAGCAGCCACCGGGACAGCGGACCAGATACGCAGTATTTT | CASSHRDSGPDTQYF | TRBV12-3/TRBV12-4 | TRBD1 | TRBJ2-3 | NA
TGTGCCAGCAGTTGGACTAGCGGGAGTGCGAATGAGCAGTTCTTC | CASSWTSGSANEQFF | TRBV6-4 | TRBD2 | TRBJ2-1 | many
TGTGCCAGCAGCTTAAATCGGGAGGGCAATGAGCAGTTCTTC | CASSLNREGNEQFF | TRBV7-2 | TRBD2 | TRBJ2-1 | many
TGCGCCAGCAGCCAAGAGTTAGGGAACGGCTACACCTTC | CASSQELGNGYTF | TRBV4-3 | NA | TRBJ1-2 | NA
TGTGCCAGCAGTGAGGCGGGAGGGGGTGACAATCAGCCCCAGCATTTT | CASSEAGGGDNQPQHF | TRBV25-1 | NA | TRBJ1-5 | NA
TGTGCCAGCAGTGCGGGGTCTGCGGATCAGTACTTC | CASSAGSADQYF | TRBV27 | NA | TRBJ2-4 | few
TGTGCCAGCAGTTTGGGCCGGACCCAGTACTTC | CASSLGRTQYF | TRBV25-1 | NA | TRBJ2-5 | few
TGCAGCGCCGGGGGGACGGCCCTGAACACTGAAGCTTTCTTT | CSAGGTALNTEAFF | TRBV29-1 | NA | TRBJ1-1 | few
TGCAGTGCTACACGATCCGGGACTAGCGGGAGAAGCACAGATACGCAGTATTTT | CSATRSGTSGRSTDTQYF | TRBV20-1 | TRBD2 | TRBJ2-3 | many
TGTGCCAGCAGCACCCGAGAGCCCCTACTAGCGAGGGGCACAGATACGCAGTATTTT | CASSTREPLLARGTDTQYF | TRBV3-1 | TRBD2 | TRBJ2-3 | many
TGTGCTAGTGGTTTGACAACTTTGAACACTGAAGCTTTCTTT | CASGLTTLNTEAFF | TRBV12-5 | NA | TRBJ1-1 | few
TGTGCCAGCAGTTTATTGGGTGGAGCCCACTACGAGCAGTACTTC | CASSLLGGAHYEQYF | TRBV28 | NA | TRBJ2-7 | many
TGTGCCAGCAGTTTCGGCGGAGGACAAGAGACCCAGTACTTC | CASSFGGGQETQYF | TRBV6-6 | NA | TRBJ2-5 | NA
TGCAGCGTCCGACAGGGAGAAGAGACCCAGTACTTC | CSVRQGEETQYF | TRBV29-1 | TRBD1 | TRBJ2-5 | few
TGTGCCTGGAGTGACGAAGGTGCCTACGAGCAGTACTTC | CAWSDEGAYEQYF | TRBV30 | NA | TRBJ2-7 | few
TGTGCCAGCAGCTCGCCACTAGGCACAGATACGCAGTATTTT | CASSSPLGTDTQYF | TRBV7-6 | NA | TRBJ2-3 | many
TGTGCCATCAGTGAGTCGAAGCGGACTTTCAATGAGCAGTTCTTC | CAISESKRTFNEQFF | TRBV10-3 | NA | TRBJ2-1 | NA
TGTGCCAGCAGCCAAGATGGGGGGGAGGGGCGAAGGGAGCTGTTTTTT | CASSQDGGEGRRELFF | TRBV4-2 | TRBD2 | TRBJ2-2 | NA
TGCGCCAGCAGCTTGGGGGCCGGGACTGAAGCTTTCTTT | CASSLGAGTEAFF | TRBV5-1 | NA | TRBJ1-1 | many
TGTGCCACCAGTGATAATCTGGGCACTGAAGCTTTCTTT | CATSDNLGTEAFF | TRBV24-1 | NA | TRBJ1-1 | few
TGTGCTAGTGGTGCAGGGGGGGCCCCTATATCGGGCAATCAGCCCCAGCATTTT | CASGAGGAPISGNQPQHF | TRBV12-5 | TRBD1 | TRBJ1-5 | many
TGTGCCAGCAGTTCTTCAGGACAGGGGTTTCGGGGGCAGTTCTTC | CASSSSGQGFRGQFF | TRBV28 | TRBD1 | TRBJ2-1 | few
TGCAGCGTTGACCTAAAATACCGCGACACAGATACGCAGTATTTT | CSVDLKYRDTDTQYF | TRBV29-1 | NA | TRBJ2-3 | many
TGTGCCAGCAGCACGGACAGAGGAAACACCATATATTTT | CASSTDRGNTIYF | TRBV11-3 | NA | TRBJ1-3 | NA
TGCGCCAGCAGCTTGGGACTAGCGGGAAATTCCTACAATGAGCAGTTCTTC | CASSLGLAGNSYNEQFF | TRBV5-1 | TRBD2 | TRBJ2-1 | NA
TGTGCCAGCAGGGTCGGTCCTGAGCAGTTCTTC | CASRVGPEQFF | TRBV6-1 | NA | TRBJ2-1 | NA
TGTGCCAGCAGTGCCAAGGGAAAAAACTACGAGCAGTACTTC | CASSAKGKNYEQYF | TRBV25-1 | NA | TRBJ2-7 | few
TGTGCCAGCAGTCGGACCGCGGGCTACGAGCAGTACTTC | CASSRTAGYEQYF | TRBV28 | NA | TRBJ2-7 | few
TGTGCCAGTAGACCTGGTATCTCCTACGAGCAGTACTTC | CASRPGISYEQYF | TRBV19 | NA | TRBJ2-7 | NA
TGTGCCAGCAGTATCCGGACTAGCGGGAGGGCAGATACGCAGTATTTT | CASSIRTSGRADTQYF | TRBV27 | TRBD2 | TRBJ2-3 | NA
TGTGCCAGCAGCAAAGAAGATAGGACTAGCCTTGGCCCCTACGAGCAGTACTTC | CASSKEDRTSLGPYEQYF | TRBV21-1 | NA | TRBJ2-7 | NA
TGTGCCAGCAACGAACTAGCGGGTCAAGCCTACGAGCAGTACTTC | CASNELAGQAYEQYF | TRBV28 | TRBD2 | TRBJ2-7 | few
TGTGCCAGCAGCCAAGTGACGCAGAACTATGGCTACACCTTC | CASSQVTQNYGYTF | TRBV14 | NA | TRBJ1-2 | few
TGCAGCGGCCAAGGGGGCTCCCTTTACAATGAGCAGTTCTTC | CSGQGGSLYNEQFF | TRBV29-1 | TRBD1 | TRBJ2-1 | many
TGTGCCAGCAGTTACGGGACAGGGGGCTACGAGCAGTACTTC | CASSYGTGGYEQYF | TRBV6-6 | TRBD1 | TRBJ2-7 | NA
TGTGCCAGCAGCTCGACAGGGTACAAGCAGTACTTC | CASSSTGYKQYF | TRBV7-2 | TRBD1 | TRBJ2-7 | NA
TGTGCCAGCAGGTATATCAGAAACACTGAAGCTTTCTTT | CASRYIRNTEAFF | TRBV7-2 | NA | TRBJ1-1 | NA
TGTGCCTGGGAACTAGCGGGAGACCATGAGCAGTTCTTC | CAWELAGDHEQFF | TRBV30 | TRBD2 | TRBJ2-1 | few
TGCAGTGCTAGAGATGAGACTAGCGGGAGTGCAGAGACCCAGTACTTC | CSARDETSGSAETQYF | TRBV20-1 | TRBD2 | TRBJ2-5 | NA
TGTGCCAGCAGCGCTAGTAGCCGGGACAGGGGAAGAGATACGCAGTATTTT | CASSASSRDRGRDTQYF | TRBV7-9 | TRBD1 | TRBJ2-3 | many
TGTGCCAGCAGTTTTTCAGTCGCAGATACGCAGTATTTT | CASSFSVADTQYF | TRBV12-3/TRBV12-4 | NA | TRBJ2-3 | many
TGCAGCGTTGGGCATCAGGGGGGAAAACTGTTTTTT | CSVGHQGGKLFF | TRBV29-1 | TRBD1 | TRBJ1-4 | NA
TGTGCCAGCAGTTTAGAGGGCTTCAACACCGGGGAGCTGTTTTTT | CASSLEGFNTGELFF | TRBV12-3/TRBV12-4 | NA | TRBJ2-2 | NA
TGCAGTGCTAGTGACAGGCCCACGGATACGCAGTATTTT | CSASDRPTDTQYF | TRBV20-1 | NA | TRBJ2-3 | few
TGTGCCAGCAGTGCTCCTCTCACGGGTACGCAGTATTTT | CASSAPLTGTQYF | TRBV6-5 | NA | TRBJ2-3 | many